Listed below are T cell receptor beta chains from one sample, sequenced in a study of T cells in Graves' hyperthyroidism and ophthalmopathy. TCRdb reanalysed the multiplex PCR reads using MiXCR and keeps one entry per CDR3 protein. Of around 660,000 distinct CDR3 sequences listed, 40% to 55% are singletons. The sequenced sample consisted of peripheral blood or thyroid tissue (not recorded which). The receptors derive from an adult man with Graves' disease, either hyperthyroidism or ophthalmopathy (not recorded which). Each CDR3 is given with its conserved first and last residue. The D gene is left open where the match is weak. Clone size is given for some rows only: seen once, a few or many times, or a class if the clone is expanded.

size: NA
V: TRBV6-6
D: NA
J: TRBJ2-7
DNA: TGTGCCAGCAGAGAAGACCGGGGGAGGTTCTACGAGCAGTACTTC
CDR3: CASREDRGRFYEQYF

size: few
V: TRBV7-2
D: TRBD1
J: TRBJ1-4
DNA: TGTGCCAGCAGCTTAGAAGGACAGGGCATTGAAAAACTGTTTTTT
CDR3: CASSLEGQGIEKLFF

size: NA
V: TRBV7-6
D: NA
J: TRBJ2-2
DNA: TGTGCCAGCAGCGAAGGGACCCGTGGATCCGGGGAGCTGTTTTTT
CDR3: CASSEGTRGSGELFF

size: few
V: TRBV11-3
D: NA
J: TRBJ1-5
DNA: TGTGCCAGCAGCTTAGGGGACAAGGCCAATCAGCCCCAGCATTTT
CDR3: CASSLGDKANQPQHF

size: NA
V: TRBV19
D: NA
J: TRBJ1-5
DNA: TGTGCCAGCAACCCGTCCGGGCGTGGGAAAATCCCCCAGCATTTT
CDR3: CASNPSGRGKIPQHF

size: many
V: TRBV2
D: NA
J: TRBJ1-5
DNA: TGTGCCAGCAGTGAAGCGGGGAACAGGAATCAGCCCCAGCATTTT
CDR3: CASSEAGNRNQPQHF

size: NA
V: TRBV19
D: NA
J: TRBJ1-2
DNA: TGTGCCAGTAGCATCAACGCCGTCAGTTCTTATGGCTACACCTTC
CDR3: CASSINAVSSYGYTF

size: NA
V: TRBV10-2
D: NA
J: TRBJ2-7
DNA: TGCGCCAGCAGTAACGCCTTCCGCAGGGCAACCTACGAGCAGTACTTC
CDR3: CASSNAFRRATYEQYF

size: NA
V: TRBV27
D: TRBD1
J: TRBJ1-2
DNA: TGTGCCAACAGTTCGATCCCTGGACAGGGCACTAACTATGGCTACACCTTC
CDR3: CANSSIPGQGTNYGYTF

size: NA
V: TRBV29-1
D: TRBD1
J: TRBJ2-2
DNA: TGCAGGCAAAGGAGACAGGGAAAGAACGGGGAGCTGTTTTTT
CDR3: CRQRRQGKNGELFF

size: once
V: TRBV10-3
D: NA
J: TRBJ2-7
DNA: TGTGCCATCAGTGAGTCGACAGGCTCCCACGAGCAGTACTTC
CDR3: CAISESTGSHEQYF

size: many
V: TRBV7-9
D: TRBD1
J: TRBJ1-4
DNA: TGTGCCAGCAGCTCAACAACAGGGGGTGTGGAAAAACTGTTTTTT
CDR3: CASSSTTGGVEKLFF

size: few
V: TRBV20-1
D: NA
J: TRBJ1-2
DNA: TGCAGTGCTCCGCGACCCACAGGGTCGAATGGCTACACCTTC
CDR3: CSAPRPTGSNGYTF

size: NA
V: TRBV7-9
D: TRBD1
J: TRBJ1-2
DNA: TGTGCCAGCCGTGCGGCAGGGGGCTACGGCTACACCTTC
CDR3: CASRAAGGYGYTF

size: NA
V: TRBV5-1
D: TRBD1
J: TRBJ2-5
DNA: TGCGCCAGCAGCTTGATGGACAGGGGCCAAGAGACCCAGTACTTC
CDR3: CASSLMDRGQETQYF

size: NA
V: TRBV2
D: TRBD1
J: TRBJ1-6
DNA: TGTGCCAACAGTGGGACAGGGCTGAATTCACCCCTCCACTTT
CDR3: CANSGTGLNSPLHF

size: NA
V: TRBV7-6
D: TRBD2
J: TRBJ2-6
DNA: TGTGCCAGCAGCTCAAGACTAGCGGGAGTTGGGGCCAACGTCCTGACTTTC
CDR3: CASSSRLAGVGANVLTF

size: few
V: TRBV5-1
D: NA
J: TRBJ2-2
DNA: TGCGCCAGCAGCTTGGAGTACGGGGAGCTGTTTTTT
CDR3: CASSLEYGELFF

size: many
V: TRBV5-1
D: NA
J: TRBJ1-2
DNA: TGCGCCAGCAGCTTGGTAGGAGGCTTGGATGGCTACACCTTC
CDR3: CASSLVGGLDGYTF

size: few
V: TRBV20-1
D: NA
J: TRBJ1-2
DNA: TGCAGTGCTATAGAAGGGGGGTTGGGCTATGGCTACACCTTC
CDR3: CSAIEGGLGYGYTF

size: NA
V: TRBV29-1
D: TRBD1
J: TRBJ2-7
DNA: TGCAGCGTCGGGACAGGGCGAGAGCAGTACTTC
CDR3: CSVGTGREQYF

size: NA
V: TRBV20-1
D: TRBD1
J: TRBJ1-2
DNA: TGCAGTGCACCGACAGGGCAAGGCTACACCTTC
CDR3: CSAPTGQGYTF

size: NA
V: TRBV20-1
D: NA
J: TRBJ1-1
DNA: TGCAGTGCTAAAAACAGGGTGATCTACGGCACCAATGAAGCTTCCTTT
CDR3: CSAKNRVIYGTNEASF

size: NA
V: TRBV7-9
D: TRBD1
J: TRBJ1-5
DNA: TGTGCCAGCAGCCCAACCCCGGACAGGGAAGATCAGCCCCAGCATTTT
CDR3: CASSPTPDREDQPQHF

size: once
V: TRBV10-3
D: NA
J: TRBJ2-2
DNA: TGTGCCATCAGGACCTTTGCCGGGGAGCTGTTTTTT
CDR3: CAIRTFAGELFF

size: many
V: TRBV15
D: NA
J: TRBJ1-2
DNA: TGTGCCACCAGCAGAGATCGGGGTTTCAACTATGGCTACACCTTC
CDR3: CATSRDRGFNYGYTF

size: many
V: TRBV7-3
D: NA
J: TRBJ1-2
DNA: TGTGCCAGCAGCCCTGACGGGGGCAGGGGCTACACCTTC
CDR3: CASSPDGGRGYTF

size: NA
V: TRBV29-1
D: NA
J: TRBJ1-5
DNA: TGCAGCACCTTGGATGAGCCCCAGCATTTT
CDR3: CSTLDEPQHF

size: many
V: TRBV15
D: TRBD1
J: TRBJ2-5
DNA: TGTGCCACCAGCCCGGGACAGGGTTTCGAGGAGACCCAGTACTTC
CDR3: CATSPGQGFEETQYF

size: NA
V: TRBV10-3
D: NA
J: TRBJ1-2
DNA: TGTGCCATCAAGGCCGGCTATGGCTACACCTTC
CDR3: CAIKAGYGYTF

size: NA
V: TRBV7-3
D: TRBD1
J: TRBJ1-2
DNA: TGTGCCACGAACACAGGGGACAGAGGCTACACCTTC
CDR3: CATNTGDRGYTF

size: NA
V: TRBV10-3
D: NA
J: TRBJ2-7
DNA: TGTGCCAGCAGTAGTATCGGGGCCACCTACGAGCAGTACTTC
CDR3: CASSSIGATYEQYF

size: NA
V: TRBV7-9
D: TRBD1
J: TRBJ1-1
DNA: TGTGCCAGCAGCGACACACCCGACAGGGGGAACACTGAAGCTTTCTTT
CDR3: CASSDTPDRGNTEAFF

size: NA
V: TRBV5-1
D: NA
J: TRBJ1-4
DNA: TGCGCCAGCAGCTTTAACAGACCTAATGAAAAACTGTTTTTT
CDR3: CASSFNRPNEKLFF

size: NA
V: TRBV7-9
D: NA
J: TRBJ2-7
DNA: TGTGCCAGCAGCTTACAGTCAGCCCACGAGCAGTACTTC
CDR3: CASSLQSAHEQYF

size: many
V: TRBV6-5
D: NA
J: TRBJ2-5
DNA: TGTGCCAGCAGTTATGGTGGTGGAGAGACCCAGTACTTC
CDR3: CASSYGGGETQYF

size: few
V: TRBV7-2
D: TRBD1
J: TRBJ2-5
DNA: TGTGCCAGCAGCCAGGGACAGGTGGGAGAGACCCAGTACTTC
CDR3: CASSQGQVGETQYF

size: few
V: TRBV6-5
D: TRBD1
J: TRBJ1-6
DNA: TGTGCCAGCAGTTATACACAGGGGCTTGGGAATTCACCCCTCCACTTT
CDR3: CASSYTQGLGNSPLHF

size: few
V: TRBV7-9
D: NA
J: TRBJ1-5
DNA: TGTGCCAGCAGCTTAGCGCGGGAGAAGCCCCAGCATTTT
CDR3: CASSLAREKPQHF

size: NA
V: TRBV9
D: NA
J: TRBJ2-7
DNA: TGTGCCAGCAGTTCGCGGCTGGGGGACGAGCAGTACTTC
CDR3: CASSSRLGDEQYF

size: NA
V: TRBV20-1
D: TRBD1
J: TRBJ2-2
DNA: TGCAGTGCTAGAGATTGGGGTACAGGGGTCGGGGAGCTGTTTTTT
CDR3: CSARDWGTGVGELFF

size: NA
V: TRBV30
D: TRBD2
J: TRBJ2-2
DNA: TGTGCCTGGAGTGTACTGAGCGGGAGGTCCGGCGGGGAGCTGTTTTTT
CDR3: CAWSVLSGRSGGELFF

size: NA
V: TRBV7-8
D: NA
J: TRBJ1-6
DNA: TGTGCCAGCAGCCCCACCCGGAGAGTCACCCTCCACTTT
CDR3: CASSPTRRVTLHF

size: many
V: TRBV29-1
D: TRBD1
J: TRBJ1-2
DNA: TGCAGCGTTGAAGATCGGGGGACAGAATACGGCTACACCTTC
CDR3: CSVEDRGTEYGYTF

size: NA
V: TRBV15
D: NA
J: TRBJ1-4
DNA: TGTGCCACCAGCAACAGGGAAAAACTGTTTTTT
CDR3: CATSNREKLFF

size: many
V: TRBV7-9
D: TRBD1
J: TRBJ1-2
DNA: TGTGCCAGCAGCTTTGGGACAGGGCTTGGCTACACCTTC
CDR3: CASSFGTGLGYTF

size: NA
V: TRBV6-1
D: NA
J: TRBJ2-7
DNA: TGTGCCAGCAGTTACGGGGTAGCCTACGAGCAGTACTTC
CDR3: CASSYGVAYEQYF

size: many
V: TRBV29-1
D: NA
J: TRBJ2-7
DNA: TGCAGCGTTGAAGAGGGCGACTACGAGCAGTACTTC
CDR3: CSVEEGDYEQYF

size: NA
V: TRBV25-1
D: NA
J: TRBJ1-3
DNA: TGTGCCAGCAGTTTTCGTTCTGGAAACACCATATATTTT
CDR3: CASSFRSGNTIYF

size: NA
V: TRBV20-1
D: TRBD1
J: TRBJ1-1
DNA: TGCAGTGCTAGAAAGGGGGCCTTGAACACTGAAGCTTTCTTT
CDR3: CSARKGALNTEAFF

size: few
V: TRBV6-5
D: NA
J: TRBJ2-5
DNA: TGTGCCAGCAGTGAATCTTCCAACGGGAGAAAAGAGACCCAGTACTTC
CDR3: CASSESSNGRKETQYF

size: many
V: TRBV2
D: NA
J: TRBJ2-7
DNA: TGTGCCAGCAGTGGAGGGCAGGGGACCCACGAGCAGTACTTC
CDR3: CASSGGQGTHEQYF

size: few
V: TRBV7-8
D: TRBD2
J: TRBJ2-7
DNA: TGTGCCAGCAGCTTAGGGGGACTAGCGGGAGAATACGAGCAGTACTTC
CDR3: CASSLGGLAGEYEQYF

size: NA
V: TRBV29-1
D: NA
J: TRBJ1-1
DNA: NA
CDR3: CSVAQVIGTEAFFGQGDPAFF